The 30 T cell receptor beta chains presented below share a single source sample, sequenced in a study of metastatic and nonmetastatic thyroid tumors (dated by TCRdb to about 2020). None of the patients had been given any treatment before thyroid surgery. Library preparation used PCR. Reads for this sample came from an Illumina HiSeq 4000. TCRdb reprocessed the public reads (quality trimming at Q25 with fastp, clone calling with MiXCR) and kept in-frame beta chains. In all, the sample holds roughly 32,000 clones, and about 20% of those were seen once. The biggest ten clones account for over 9.5% of the sample. The sequenced sample was blood. Receptor source: a female donor with papillary thyroid cancer or a benign thyroid nodule (not recorded which). Some clones in this sample may be carry-over from other donors' samples.

Judged by abundance, this clone is medium-sized. The chain links TRBV28 to TRBJ1-3, with D maybe TRBD1 (5 bases). Germline V gene data show CDR1 as MDHEN and CDR2 as SYDVKM. CDR3 length equals 15 residues. V gave up 6 bases and J gave up 3 bases, with 15 bases separating them. The DNA for the CDR3 is TGTGCCAGCAGGGGGGGTAGTGACAGTGGAAACACCATATATTTT. Protein sequence: CASRGGSDSGNTIYF. Using reference TRBV28 and TRBJ1-3 for the parts outside the CDR3, the full variable domain is DVKVTQSSRYLVKRTGEKVFLECVQDMDHENMFWYRQDPGLGLRLIYFSYDVKMKEKGDIPEGYSVSREKKERFSLILESASTNQTSMYLCASRGGSDSGNTIYFGEGSWLTVV.

A few counts support this clone. V is TRBV6-6 and J is TRBJ2-2; D call uncertain. Trimming removed 3 bases from V and 8 bases from J, with 13 bases in between. Germline CDR1 is MNHNY and CDR2 is SVGAGI (reference sequence). The CDR3 runs 14 residues. In nucleotides, the CDR3 is TGTGCCAGCAGTTATGGGTTACGAATGGGGGAGCTGTTTTTT. It codes for CASSYGLRMGELFF.

This clone was observed at least ten times. The V gene is TRBV9, the J gene TRBJ1-6, with 8 bases aligning to TRBD1. Germline V gene lookup returns CDR1 SGDLS and CDR2 YYNGEE. V lost 3 bases and J lost 6; bases outside the gene matches: 5. The CDR3 loop spans 15 amino acids. In nucleotides, the CDR3 is TGTGCCAGCAGCGCAGGACAGGGCCGTAATTCACCCCTCCACTTT. This sequence encodes CASSAGQGRNSPLHF.

This clone was detected ten times or more. Given a much more abundant clone one base away, this may be a read error. The same CDR3 is also encoded by other DNA sequences in this sample. This chain links TRBV2 with TRBJ2-6, with D possibly matching TRBD1 (6 bases). Germline values: CDR1 SNHLY, CDR2 FYNNEI. This CDR3 is built from 16 residues. The CDR3 loop is CASSAQGLSGANVLTF. DNA for the CDR3: TGCGCCAGCAGCGCCCAGGGGTTATCTGGGGCCAACGTCCTGACTTTC.

This clone was counted at least ten times. The chain employs TRBV5-6 and TRBJ1-6; no firm D call. This CDR3 contains 16 residues. V was trimmed by 1 base and J by 9 bases, leaving 17 bases between them. Germline V gene data show CDR1 as SGHDT and CDR2 as YYEEEE. CDR3 DNA sequence: TGTGCCAGCAGCTTGAACACCAGGACGGTAGGTTCACCCCTCCACTTT. This sequence encodes CASSLNTRTVGSPLHF.

This clone was detected many times. The V and J genes are TRBV5-1 and TRBJ2-1, with D uncertain. V was shortened by 0 bases and J by 5 bases, with 3 bases between the two germline ends. CDR1 is SGHRS and CDR2 is YFSETQ in the germline V gene. The length of the CDR3 is 12 residues. The CDR3 is CASSLVDNEQFF. Here the CDR3 DNA reads TGCGCCAGCAGCTTGGTAGACAATGAGCAGTTCTTC.

This clone occurred many times. The genes are TRBV6-1 and TRBJ2-5; a weak D match, TRBD2 (6 bases). V shed 7 bases and J shed 7 bases, with 13 bases lying between them. The CDR3 loop spans 12 amino acids. From germline, CDR1 is MNHNS and CDR2 SASEGT. CDR3 amino acids: CASNPPGGTQYF. Here the CDR3 DNA reads TGTGCCAGCAACCCACCCGGGGGGACCCAGTACTTC.

This clone was seen many times. The chain couples TRBV5-4 to TRBJ1-1; weak D call: TRBD1 (6 bases). Germline CDR1 SGHNT, CDR2 YYREEE (reference sequence). Between the trimmed V and J ends, which lost 1 base and 5 bases, there was a span of 12 bases. CDR3 length equals 14 residues. The CDR3 region has the DNA TGTGCCAGCAGCTTGACGCAGGGGCGAACTGAAGCTTTCTTT. Translation gives CASSLTQGRTEAFF.

This clone was counted ten times or more. The chain is built from TRBV27 and TRBJ1-5, with D uncertain. The CDR3 runs 16 residues. CDR1 is MNHEY, CDR2 SMNVEV, per germline (reference sequence). The V end lost 1 base, the J end lost 2 bases, and 12 bases lay between the germline ends. In DNA form, the CDR3 reads TGTGCCAGCAGTTTATTATCCCGAACCCGCAATCAGCCCCAGCATTTT. Translation gives CASSLLSRTRNQPQHF.

This clone is deemed medium-sized (0.01 to 0.1%). This rearrangement joins TRBV12-3 or TRBV12-4 to TRBJ2-2; tentative D call: TRBD2 (5 bases). V was clipped by 3 bases and J by 5 bases, with 16 bases between them. CDR3 length: 16 residues. In nucleotides, the CDR3 is TGTGCCAGCAGTTTTTACGGGGTTCGTATGACCGGGGAGCTGTTTTTT. Protein sequence: CASSFYGVRMTGELFF.

At least ten counts were recorded for this clone. The chain couples TRBV6-1 to TRBJ2-1, with D perhaps being TRBD1 or TRBD2 (6 bases each). V gave up 7 bases and J gave up 14 bases, with 24 bases separating them. Germline CDR1 and CDR2: MNHNS and SASEGT. The CDR3 length is 14 residues. CDR3 coding DNA: TGTGCCAGCATCCCCACGCGGGAAGGGGGAGTCGAGTTCTTC. This codes for CASIPTREGGVEFF.

This clone was detected many times. The chain employs TRBV6-6 and TRBJ1-4; a weak D match, TRBD1 (5 bases). The CDR3 is 17 amino acids. Germline V gene sequence: CDR1 MNHNY, CDR2 SVGAGI (reference sequence). V lost 0 bases to trimming and J lost 0 bases, with 11 bases between them. The CDR3 spells CASSYSSDSTTNEKLFF. The CDR3 nucleotides read TGTGCCAGCAGTTACTCCTCCGACAGCACAACTAATGAAAAACTGTTTTTT.

Ten or more counts support this clone. The chain uses TRBV7-9 and TRBJ1-5; D gene ambiguous. Looked up from germline, CDR1 is SEHNR and CDR2 is FQNEAQ (reference sequence). The V and J ends lost 3 bases and 5 bases respectively, with 8 bases between them. The CDR3 runs to 13 residues. The CDR3 DNA sequence: TGTGCCAGCAGCTTGGGTCTATATCAGCCCCAGCATTTT. This codes for CASSLGLYQPQHF.

This clone was counted at least ten times. The chain carries TRBV6-4 and TRBJ1-6, with D perhaps TRBD1 (5 bases). Trimming shortened V by 3 bases and J by 8 bases, and 14 bases separated the two germline ends. The CDR3 covers 15 residues. Germline V gene sequence: CDR1 MRHNA, CDR2 SNTAGT. The CDR3 protein is CASSEGQGRDSPLHF. The CDR3 DNA follows: TGTGCCAGCAGTGAAGGGCAGGGTAGGGATTCACCCCTCCACTTT.

This clone has ten or more counts. This chain links TRBV6-5 with TRBJ2-3; D is undetermined. This CDR3 contains 16 residues. V lost 1 base, J lost 6 bases, and 17 bases lay in between. The germline V gene encodes CDR1 MNHEY and CDR2 SVGAGI. The CDR3 loop is CASSYFPGATDDTQYF. The CDR3 bases are TGTGCCAGCAGTTACTTCCCAGGAGCGACTGATGATACGCAGTATTTT.

This clone was picked up many times. The chain couples TRBV7-9 to TRBJ1-2; D gene ambiguous. Germline CDR1 is SEHNR and CDR2 is FQNEAQ (reference sequence). Trimming removed 6 bases at V and 8 bases at J, with 16 bases between. The CDR3 has 13 residues. This chain's CDR3 is CASSPVGGAGYTF. CDR3 DNA: TGTGCCAGCAGTCCAGTAGGAGGCGCGGGCTACACCTTC.

The rearrangement links TRBV7-6 to TRBJ1-1; D is perhaps TRBD1 (6 bases). The CDR3 covers 18 residues. Germline CDR1 is SGHVS and CDR2 is FNYEAQ. V lost 5 bases to trimming and J lost 4 bases, with 26 bases between them. The CDR3 reads CASSRQPNSGTPSTEAFF. The CDR3 nucleotides are TGTGCCAGCAGCCGACAGCCAAACTCCGGGACACCTTCCACTGAAGCTTTCTTT.

This clone was counted many times. The rearrangement links TRBV20-1 to TRBJ2-7, with unresolved D. Germline CDR1 reads DFQATT; CDR2 reads SNEGSKA (reference sequence). V lost 1 base and J lost 3, with 10 bases in between. The CDR3 is 13 residues long. The CDR3 DNA reads as TGCAGTGCTAGAGGCAGATCCGACTACGAGCAGTACTTC. Its translation: CSARGRSDYEQYF.

The table lists this clone with many counts. The chain uses TRBV7-2 and TRBJ1-2, with 7 positions matching TRBD1. CDR3 length: 14 amino acids. J gave up 2 bases and V 5 bases, and 5 bases lay outside the gene matches. Germline-derived CDR1 and CDR2 are SGHTA and FQGNSA. This CDR3 reads CASSDWDSNYGYTF. The CDR3 bases are TGTGCCAGCAGCGACTGGGACAGCAACTATGGCTACACCTTC. The full variable domain, completed using reference TRBV7-2 and TRBJ1-2, is GAGVSQSPSNKVTEKGKDVELRCDPISGHTALYWYRQSLGQGLEFLIYFQGNSAPDKSGLPSDRFSAERTGGSVSTLTIQRTQQEDSAVYLCASSDWDSNYGYTFGSGTRLTVV.

This clone was counted ten times or more. Here the CDR3 reads CASSVEAGGTEAFF. The CDR3 nucleotides are TGTGCCAGCAGTGTAGAGGCGGGGGGCACTGAAGCTTTCTTT. The gene calls are TRBV2 and TRBJ1-1; D might be TRBD1 (5 bases). The CDR3 runs to 14 residues. With 4 bases removed from V and 4 bases from J, the gap between germline ends came to 13 bases. The V gene's germline CDR1 is SNHLY and CDR2 FYNNEI. Full variable domain (rest looked up from reference TRBV2 and TRBJ1-1): EPEVTQTPSHQVTQMGQEVILRCVPISNHLYFYWYRQILGQKVEFLVSFYNNEISEKSEIFDDQFSVERPDGSNFTLKIRSTKLEDSAMYFCASSVEAGGTEAFFGQGTRLTVV.

This clone was observed many times. The rearrangement joins TRBV7-3 to TRBJ2-1; D call uncertain. V lost 4 bases and J 4 bases, leaving 14 bases between the germline ends. The CDR3 is 15 amino acids. Germline CDR1 and CDR2: SGHTA and FQGTGA. The CDR3 is CASSSIAGDYNEQFF. CDR3 nucleotides: TGTGCCAGCAGCTCAATAGCCGGAGATTACAATGAGCAGTTCTTC.

The rearrangement links TRBV12-3 or TRBV12-4 to TRBJ1-1; D not certain. The CDR3 sequence is 14 residues long. Trimming took 3 bases from V and 2 from J, leaving 10 bases between them. In nucleotides, the CDR3 is TGTGCCAGCAGTTTGGGAGGGAGAAACACTGAAGCTTTCTTT. Its protein is CASSLGGRNTEAFF.

As regards this clone: This sequence may be a read error, since a much larger clone differs from it by one base. The V gene is TRBV20-1, the J gene TRBJ1-2; 7 positions agree with TRBD1. CDR1 is DFQATT and CDR2 is SNEGSKA in the germline V gene (reference sequence). The length of the CDR3 is 15 residues. This CDR3 reads CSARVEDRFNYGYTF. The CDR3 DNA reads as TGCAGTGCTAGAGTCGAGGACAGGTTTAACTACGGCTACACCTTC.

A single count supports this clone. Sequence at one end of the junction differs from germline and may be a read error. CDR3: CSASFSDEQYF. Here the CDR3 DNA reads TGCAGTGCTAGTTTCTCCGACGAGCAGTACTTC. The V and J genes are TRBV20-1 and TRBJ2-7; D is unresolved. The CDR3 is 11 amino acids. CDR1 and CDR2 (germline): DFQATT, SNEGSKA (reference sequence).

This clone was counted at least ten times. The CDR3 nucleotides are TGTGCCAGTAGTCTTCCTTTAAATCAGCCCCAGCATTTT. It codes for CASSLPLNQPQHF. V is TRBV19 and J is TRBJ1-5; no clear D. The CDR3 totals 13 residues. Deletions cut 5 bases from V and 4 bases from J, with 9 bases between. CDR1 and CDR2 (germline): LNHDA, SQIVND (reference sequence).

This clone was observed at least ten times. The chain uses TRBV14 and TRBJ2-7; D unresolved. Looked up from germline, CDR1 is SGHDN and CDR2 is FVKESK. With 4 bases removed from V and 3 bases from J, the gap between germline ends came to 10 bases. This CDR3 region has 13 residues. Here the CDR3 reads CASSRARLYEQYF. The CDR3 nucleotides read TGTGCCAGCAGCCGGGCTCGGCTCTACGAGCAGTACTTC.

A remark on this clone: The junction departs from the called germline gene at one end, perhaps through a read error. The chain joins TRBV6-1 to TRBJ1-2; a possible D gene is TRBD1 (6 bases). Germline CDR1 reads MNHNS; CDR2 reads SASEGT. The CDR3 extends over 13 amino acids. CDR3 loop: CASSARDMYGYTF. CDR3 nucleotide sequence: TGTGCCAGCAGTGCAAGGGACATGTATGGCTACACATTC.

This clone was observed many times. The J gene is TRBJ1-4, the V gene TRBV5-5; D unclear. Trimming took 2 bases from V and 0 from J, leaving 5 bases between them. The CDR3 spans 14 residues. Germline loops: CDR1 SGHKS, CDR2 YYEKEE (reference sequence). The CDR3 DNA reads as TGTGCCAGCAGCTTACAACCAACTAATGAAAAACTGTTTTTT. It codes for CASSLQPTNEKLFF.

Ten or more counts support this clone. This chain connects TRBV4-1 to TRBJ1-2; D is ambiguous. The CDR3 loop spans 11 amino acids. Germline lookup yields CDR1 MGHRA and CDR2 YSYEKL. Deletions cut 1 base from V and 7 bases from J, with 4 bases between. In nucleotides, the CDR3 is TGCGCCAGCAGCCAAGGGGGTGGCTACACCTTC. This gives the protein CASSQGGGYTF.

The chain carries TRBV3-1 and TRBJ2-1; TRBD1 agrees at 8 bases. Trimming at V came to 8 bases and at J to 5 bases, leaving 8 bases not matched to a gene. Germline CDR1 LGHDT, CDR2 YNNKEL (reference sequence). CDR3 length: 14 residues. The CDR3 is CASRMHRGDNEQFF. DNA of the CDR3: TGTGCCAGCCGAATGCACAGGGGGGACAATGAGCAGTTCTTC.